The 7 T cell receptor beta chains listed next were all sequenced from one sample in a study of blood T cell repertoires in COVID-19. TCRdb's table, derived via immunoSEQ multiplex PCR, lists solely in-frame clones and lacks some. The sample contains tens of thousands of clones, around four fifths of which appear only once. The specimen was peripheral blood. The receptor set was obtained from a woman aged 55-70 years with acute or convalescent COVID-19.

V is TRBV7-8 and J is TRBJ1-6; no definite D call. This CDR3 region has 15 residues. V was shortened by 0 bases and J by 4 bases, with 7 bases between the two germline ends. The germline V gene encodes CDR1 SGHVS and CDR2 FQNEAQ. The CDR3, as DNA: TGTGCCAGCAGCTTAGCAGGACTATATAATTCACCCCTCCACTTT. Translation gives CASSLAGLYNSPLHF.

The rearrangement links TRBV30 to TRBJ1-5, with D possibly being TRBD1 (5 bases). Germline CDR1 reads GTSNPN; CDR2 reads SVGIG (reference sequence). The V end lost 2 bases, the J end lost 11 bases, and 19 bases lay between the germline ends. The CDR3 has 14 residues. The CDR3 here is CAWSSPKLRGAQHF. The CDR3 DNA reads as TGTGCCTGGAGTTCCCCGAAGCTTCGGGGGGCCCAGCATTTT.

The CDR3 DNA reads TGTGCCACCAGTGATCCGGACAGGGCGGACCTGGAGACCCAGTACTTC. It is translated as CATSDPDRADLETQYF. V is TRBV24-1 and J is TRBJ2-5, with 8 bases matching TRBD1. V gave up 3 bases and J gave up 5 bases; unmatched junction bases: 10. The CDR3 contains 16 residues. CDR1 is KGHDR and CDR2 is SFDVKD in the germline V gene.

V and J are TRBV7-9 and TRBJ2-3, with TRBD2 matching over 10 bases. Germline V gene sequence: CDR1 SEHNR, CDR2 FQNEAQ (reference sequence). The CDR3 contains 16 residues. The V and J ends lost 0 bases and 2 bases, in that order; junction bases with no gene match: 2. CDR3 amino acids: CASSLASGGYTDTQYF. As DNA, the CDR3 is TGTGCCAGCAGCTTAGCTAGCGGGGGGTACACAGATACGCAGTATTTT.

This clone was observed a single time. This chain uses TRBV6-4 with TRBJ2-1; TRBD2 aligns across 7 bases. V dropped 10 bases and J dropped 6; count of bases not matched to a gene: 12. The CDR3 extends over 14 amino acids. Germline lookup yields CDR1 MRHNA and CDR2 SNTAGT. CDR3 DNA sequence: TGTGCCACCCGGTCCCCTAGCGGCACCAATGAGCAGTTCTTC. Translation: CATRSPSGTNEQFF.

There are a few counts of this clone. The chain has TRBV5-1 and TRBJ1-5; weak D call: TRBD1 (6 bases). With 5 bases removed from V and 1 base from J, the gap between germline ends came to 10 bases. In germline, CDR1 is SGHRS, CDR2 YFSETQ. CDR3 length: 14 residues. The CDR3 region has the DNA TGCGCCAGCAGGCCGGGACAAAGCAATCAGCCCCAGCATTTT. Amino acid sequence: CASRPGQSNQPQHF. Full variable domain (rest looked up from reference TRBV5-1 and TRBJ1-5): KAGVTQTPRYLIKTRGQQVTLSCSPISGHRSVSWYQQTPGQGLQFLFEYFSETQRNKGNFPGRFSGRQFSNSRSEMNVSTLELGDSALYLCASRPGQSNQPQHFGDGTRLSIL.

The CDR3 reads CASSLVSGTGGGKLFF. In DNA form, the CDR3 reads TGTGCCAGCAGCTTAGTATCCGGGACAGGGGGAGGGAAACTGTTTTTT. The rearrangement joins TRBV7-8 to TRBJ1-4; 11 positions agree with TRBD1. The CDR3 totals 16 residues. Germline CDR1 is SGHVS and CDR2 is FQNEAQ. V trimming: 1 base; J trimming: 11 bases; junction bases outside the gene matches: 9.